The rows below give T cell receptor beta chains drawn from one sample of a study of metastatic and nonmetastatic thyroid tumors. Using MiXCR, TCRdb reanalyzed the PCR reads. Of tens of thousands of clones listed, under 30% are singletons. The sample was blood. These receptor sequences come from a female donor with papillary thyroid cancer or a benign thyroid nodule (not recorded which). Some clones in this sample may be carry-over from other donors' samples. Each CDR3 is given with its conserved first and last residue. The D gene is left open where the match is weak. Only part of the rows carry a size: once, few, many, or a class if the clone is expanded.

CDR3: CASSFSGRAGELFF
D: TRBD2
V: TRBV11-3
size: NA
J: TRBJ2-2

CDR3: CSASFAGRDEQFF
D: NA
V: TRBV20-1
size: few
J: TRBJ2-1

CDR3: CSARVRRGGFF
D: NA
V: TRBV20-1
size: NA
J: TRBJ1-1

CDR3: CASSDLRGRYEQYF
D: TRBD1
V: TRBV2
size: NA
J: TRBJ2-7

CDR3: CASSLWGGPNYGYTF
D: NA
V: TRBV12-3/TRBV12-4
size: few
J: TRBJ1-2

CDR3: CASSDSPELGSPLHF
D: NA
V: TRBV6-1
size: few
J: TRBJ1-6

CDR3: CASSLVGGEAYEQYF
D: NA
V: TRBV5-1
size: few
J: TRBJ2-7

CDR3: CASNKHRGENQPQHF
D: TRBD1
V: TRBV2
size: NA
J: TRBJ1-5

CDR3: CASSLDVYNEQFF
D: NA
V: TRBV6-5
size: few
J: TRBJ2-1

CDR3: CASSVAGGLGQETQYF
D: TRBD2
V: TRBV9
size: NA
J: TRBJ2-5

CDR3: CASSNFGGPTTDTQYF
D: NA
V: TRBV4-2
size: NA
J: TRBJ2-3

CDR3: CASNLTGTSGSRTDTQYF
D: TRBD2
V: TRBV12-3/TRBV12-4
size: few
J: TRBJ2-3

CDR3: CASSEGDEQFF
D: NA
V: TRBV6-1
size: NA
J: TRBJ2-1

CDR3: CASSPLGRQETQYF
D: TRBD2
V: TRBV18
size: NA
J: TRBJ2-5

CDR3: CASSERQRFGPETQYF
D: NA
V: TRBV6-1
size: NA
J: TRBJ2-5

CDR3: CASSQDRGSYNEQFF
D: TRBD1
V: TRBV12-3/TRBV12-4
size: few
J: TRBJ2-1

CDR3: CASSLTGGNTGELFF
D: TRBD1
V: TRBV6-1
size: NA
J: TRBJ2-2

CDR3: CASSGAEVDYGYTF
D: NA
V: TRBV7-8
size: NA
J: TRBJ1-2

CDR3: CSVERSGTGADTQYF
D: TRBD1
V: TRBV29-1
size: NA
J: TRBJ2-3

CDR3: CASSQQGALRDEQYF
D: TRBD1
V: TRBV28
size: NA
J: TRBJ2-7

CDR3: CASSLYYRPPSRSYEQYF
D: NA
V: TRBV11-3
size: many
J: TRBJ2-7

CDR3: CASSLGGQGAGYEQYF
D: TRBD1
V: TRBV11-1
size: few
J: TRBJ2-7

CDR3: CASSLGRIQETQYF
D: NA
V: TRBV12-3/TRBV12-4
size: NA
J: TRBJ2-5

CDR3: CASSPPLVSGRGQGYNEQFF
D: TRBD2
V: TRBV18
size: NA
J: TRBJ2-1

CDR3: CASSLDGRAWYF
D: NA
V: TRBV5-1
size: NA
J: TRBJ2-7

CDR3: CAWKVAGELFF
D: NA
V: TRBV30
size: NA
J: TRBJ2-2

CDR3: CASSYTQDHFYGYTF
D: NA
V: TRBV6-5
size: NA
J: TRBJ1-2

CDR3: CASSPGQLSSYEQYF
D: TRBD1
V: TRBV12-3/TRBV12-4
size: few
J: TRBJ2-7

CDR3: CSARVEGPYNEQFF
D: NA
V: TRBV20-1
size: many
J: TRBJ2-1

CDR3: CAWSVSGQVYNEQFF
D: TRBD1
V: TRBV30
size: NA
J: TRBJ2-1

CDR3: CATSDPTGGGETQYF
D: TRBD1
V: TRBV24-1
size: NA
J: TRBJ2-5

CDR3: CASSLAASGANVLTF
D: NA
V: TRBV7-8
size: NA
J: TRBJ2-6

CDR3: CASSSSATAASYEQYF
D: NA
V: TRBV6-1
size: few
J: TRBJ2-7

CDR3: CASSFRPQGNGELFF
D: NA
V: TRBV7-3
size: NA
J: TRBJ2-2

CDR3: CSARGWELAGAHNEQFF
D: TRBD2
V: TRBV20-1
size: NA
J: TRBJ2-1

CDR3: CASSLSSGGTGELFF
D: TRBD2
V: TRBV12-3/TRBV12-4
size: few
J: TRBJ2-2

CDR3: CASSEAGGIPDTQYF
D: TRBD2
V: TRBV28
size: NA
J: TRBJ2-3

CDR3: CACPPASGANVLTF
D: NA
V: TRBV30
size: NA
J: TRBJ2-6

CDR3: CASSNVLRTATNEKLFF
D: NA
V: TRBV5-1
size: many
J: TRBJ1-4

CDR3: CASSSIPGRSTINGYTF
D: NA
V: TRBV7-8
size: NA
J: TRBJ1-2

CDR3: CATDGRPYGYTF
D: NA
V: TRBV10-3
size: NA
J: TRBJ1-2

CDR3: CSANRLAGATDTQYF
D: TRBD2
V: TRBV20-1
size: NA
J: TRBJ2-3

CDR3: CASSQDVQGVRYTF
D: TRBD1
V: TRBV4-3
size: NA
J: TRBJ1-2

CDR3: CASSWSNSPLHF
D: NA
V: TRBV19
size: NA
J: TRBJ1-6

CDR3: CASTPIGASYEQYF
D: NA
V: TRBV28
size: medium-sized
J: TRBJ2-7

CDR3: CASAQGVEISGANVLTF
D: NA
V: TRBV9
size: NA
J: TRBJ2-6

CDR3: CASSWGTDPNTEAFF
D: TRBD1
V: TRBV5-1
size: NA
J: TRBJ1-1

CDR3: CASSIDPHNQPQHF
D: NA
V: TRBV19
size: NA
J: TRBJ1-5

CDR3: CASSFAGGSVEQYF
D: TRBD1
V: TRBV28
size: NA
J: TRBJ2-7

CDR3: CASLTARGGYTF
D: NA
V: TRBV19
size: NA
J: TRBJ1-2

CDR3: CASSLRRDYEQYF
D: NA
V: TRBV5-1
size: many
J: TRBJ2-7

CDR3: CASGRGLNTEAFF
D: NA
V: TRBV12-3/TRBV12-4
size: NA
J: TRBJ1-1

CDR3: CASSPTGPLLYTF
D: TRBD1
V: TRBV6-2/TRBV6-3
size: NA
J: TRBJ1-2

CDR3: CASSDGLGLNNEQFF
D: TRBD2
V: TRBV6-1
size: few
J: TRBJ2-1